The T cell receptor (beta chain) under discussion was sequenced for a study of cytomegalovirus exposure and HLA in healthy donors. Notes on the study in general: TRBV6-2, TRBV6-3 and some other V segments were unresolvable in 87-base-pair reads. Testing in vitro showed a few CMV-associated chains specific for CMV antigens. The investigators catalogued 164 TCR beta chains as cytomegalovirus-associated.

The CDR3 loop spans 14 amino acids. CDR1 SGHTA and CDR2 FQGNSA come from the germline V gene. V was pared by 1 base and J by 4 bases, with 8 bases between. About this clone: Antigen unknown.

This PCR relied on a set of 60 Vbeta primers and 13 Jbeta primers. Here immunoSEQ multiplex PCR was the method, and the copy in TCRdb shows in-frame clones only, minus some. This sample has tens of thousands of clones, with about 70% found just once. Sequencing was carried out using PBMCs. This TCR derives from a male donor in good health and CMV-seropositive. The chain couples TRBV7-2 to TRBJ2-1; D may be TRBD2 (6 bases). The CDR3 nucleotides read TGTGCCAGCAGCTTAGTCGGGGGATACAATGAGCAGTTCTTC. It translates to CASSLVGGYNEQFF.